Listed below are T cell receptor beta chains from one sample, sequenced in a study of CD8 T cells in ankylosing spondylitis. MiXCR was run by TCRdb on the 5' RACE reads, yielding one entry per CDR3 protein. The repertoire holds fewer than 400,000 distinct CDR3 sequences, with around 24% as singletons. The material sequenced was blood, either unsorted or a sorted T cell fraction (not recorded which). All receptors come from a male donor with ankylosing spondylitis. The CDR3 runs from the conserved cysteine through the conserved F or W. Fields, in order: clone size, D gene, J gene, V gene, CDR3 protein, CDR3 DNA. A D gene is named only where the DNA matches it firmly. Some rows have no size entry. The others give once, few or many, or a class for an expanded clone.

abundance: -
d_gene: -
j_gene: TRBJ2-5
v_gene: TRBV29-1
CDR3aa: CSAEQETQYF
CDR3nt: TGCAGCGCTGAACAAGAGACCCAGTACTTC

abundance: few
d_gene: TRBD2
j_gene: TRBJ2-5
v_gene: TRBV12-3/TRBV12-4
CDR3aa: CASSLRFGLAGEISQETQYF
CDR3nt: TGTGCCAGCAGTCTTCGATTCGGACTAGCGGGGGAAATAAGCCAAGAGACCCAGTACTTC

abundance: -
d_gene: TRBD1
j_gene: TRBJ1-1
v_gene: TRBV11-1
CDR3aa: CASTSATGTEAFF
CDR3nt: TGTGCCAGCACCTCGGCGACAGGGACTGAAGCTTTCTTT

abundance: -
d_gene: -
j_gene: TRBJ1-2
v_gene: TRBV6-5
CDR3aa: CASRDSGTYLGYTF
CDR3nt: TGTGCCAGCAGAGACTCCGGGACCTACCTTGGCTACACCTTC

abundance: few
d_gene: TRBD1
j_gene: TRBJ2-1
v_gene: TRBV20-1
CDR3aa: CSARAGTGRYNEQFF
CDR3nt: TGCAGTGCTAGAGCCGGGACAGGTCGATACAATGAGCAGTTCTTC

abundance: many
d_gene: TRBD2
j_gene: TRBJ2-1
v_gene: TRBV5-1
CDR3aa: CASSRTSGTYNEQFF
CDR3nt: TGCGCCAGCAGTCGGACTAGCGGGACGTACAATGAGCAGTTCTTC

abundance: few
d_gene: TRBD1
j_gene: TRBJ2-3
v_gene: TRBV5-1
CDR3aa: CASSGGQAETDTQYF
CDR3nt: TGCGCCAGCAGCGGGGGACAGGCAGAAACAGATACGCAGTATTTT

abundance: -
d_gene: TRBD1
j_gene: TRBJ1-2
v_gene: TRBV5-5
CDR3aa: CASSLGTENYGYTF
CDR3nt: TGTGCCAGCAGCCTCGGGACAGAGAACTATGGCTACACCTTC

abundance: -
d_gene: TRBD2
j_gene: TRBJ2-1
v_gene: TRBV11-2
CDR3aa: CASRSMSGRGSAQFF
CDR3nt: TGTGCCAGCAGGTCTATGAGCGGGAGGGGGTCGGCGCAGTTCTTC

abundance: -
d_gene: -
j_gene: TRBJ1-1
v_gene: TRBV7-2
CDR3aa: CASSLPGRGRTEAFF
CDR3nt: TGTGCCAGCAGCTTACCGGGACGGGGGAGGACTGAAGCTTTCTTT

abundance: -
d_gene: TRBD2
j_gene: TRBJ2-5
v_gene: TRBV9
CDR3aa: CASSVDSGRWETQYF
CDR3nt: TGTGCCAGCAGCGTAGATAGCGGGAGATGGGAGACCCAGTACTTC

abundance: -
d_gene: TRBD1
j_gene: TRBJ1-2
v_gene: TRBV12-3/TRBV12-4
CDR3aa: CASRIPGQGDYGYTF
CDR3nt: TGTGCCAGCAGGATACCGGGACAGGGGGACTATGGCTACACCTTC

abundance: few
d_gene: -
j_gene: TRBJ1-5
v_gene: TRBV9
CDR3aa: CASSVGGLRPQHF
CDR3nt: TGTGCCAGCAGCGTAGGGGGCCTCCGTCCCCAGCATTTT

abundance: -
d_gene: TRBD2
j_gene: TRBJ2-1
v_gene: TRBV7-2
CDR3aa: CASSLVSSGNRGSFF
CDR3nt: TGTGCCAGCAGCTTAGTGTCTAGCGGGAACCGGGGATCGTTCTTC

abundance: few
d_gene: -
j_gene: TRBJ2-3
v_gene: TRBV4-3
CDR3aa: CASSQDGGNTQYF
CDR3nt: TGCGCCAGCAGCCAAGATGGTGGGAATACGCAGTATTTT

abundance: few
d_gene: -
j_gene: TRBJ2-1
v_gene: TRBV7-2
CDR3aa: CASSPLGGYNEQFF
CDR3nt: TGTGCCAGCAGCCCCCTCGGGGGCTACAATGAGCAGTTCTTC

abundance: few
d_gene: -
j_gene: TRBJ2-4
v_gene: TRBV12-3/TRBV12-4
CDR3aa: CASSSREAGNIQYF
CDR3nt: TGTGCCAGCAGTAGTAGGGAGGCCGGGAACATTCAGTACTTC

abundance: -
d_gene: -
j_gene: TRBJ2-7
v_gene: TRBV11-2
CDR3aa: CASSARPVGDEQYF
CDR3nt: TGTGCCAGCAGCGCCAGACCAGTCGGCGACGAGCAGTACTTC

abundance: many
d_gene: -
j_gene: TRBJ2-6
v_gene: TRBV29-1
CDR3aa: CSVVWGPRSGANVLTF
CDR3nt: TGCAGCGTTGTTTGGGGCCCACGCTCTGGGGCCAACGTCCTGACTTTC

abundance: -
d_gene: TRBD2
j_gene: TRBJ2-1
v_gene: TRBV28
CDR3aa: CASRRTSGRAIEQFF
CDR3nt: TGTGCCAGCAGGCGAACTAGCGGGAGGGCGATTGAGCAGTTCTTC

abundance: -
d_gene: -
j_gene: TRBJ1-1
v_gene: TRBV21-1
CDR3aa: CASTPCPAMNTEAFF
CDR3nt: TGTGCCAGCACTCCTTGCCCGGCCATGAACACTGAAGCTTTCTTT

abundance: -
d_gene: TRBD2
j_gene: TRBJ2-5
v_gene: TRBV29-1
CDR3aa: CSVEPPSAGARKGETQYF
CDR3nt: TGCAGCGTTGAACCCCCGTCAGCGGGAGCCCGAAAGGGGGAGACCCAGTACTTC

abundance: -
d_gene: -
j_gene: TRBJ2-2
v_gene: TRBV3-1
CDR3aa: CASSQEVELFF
CDR3nt: TGTGCCAGCAGCCAAGAAGTGGAGCTGTTTTTT

abundance: -
d_gene: TRBD2
j_gene: TRBJ2-7
v_gene: TRBV29-1
CDR3aa: CSVGLAGGFEQYF
CDR3nt: TGCAGCGTTGGACTAGCGGGGGGATTTGAGCAGTACTTC

abundance: -
d_gene: TRBD1
j_gene: TRBJ2-1
v_gene: TRBV7-3
CDR3aa: CASSSGTGDSYNEQFF
CDR3nt: TGTGCCAGCAGTTCCGGGACAGGCGACTCCTACAATGAGCAGTTCTTC

abundance: -
d_gene: TRBD2
j_gene: TRBJ2-5
v_gene: TRBV7-2
CDR3aa: CASSLGTTSGPDGTQYF
CDR3nt: TGTGCCAGCAGCTTAGGGACGACTAGCGGCCCCGATGGGACCCAGTACTTC

abundance: once
d_gene: TRBD2
j_gene: TRBJ2-1
v_gene: TRBV20-1
CDR3aa: CSASVSGRGYNEQFF
CDR3nt: TGCAGTGCTAGTGTTAGCGGGAGGGGGTACAATGAGCAGTTCTTC

abundance: few
d_gene: -
j_gene: TRBJ2-1
v_gene: TRBV5-5
CDR3aa: CASSRRGDRDNEQFF
CDR3nt: TGTGCCAGCAGCCGAAGAGGGGATCGAGACAATGAGCAGTTCTTC

abundance: few
d_gene: TRBD1
j_gene: TRBJ1-1
v_gene: TRBV25-1
CDR3aa: CASSPQRTGTVITEAFF
CDR3nt: TGTGCCAGCAGTCCTCAACGGACCGGGACAGTCATCACTGAAGCTTTCTTT

abundance: few
d_gene: TRBD2
j_gene: TRBJ2-1
v_gene: TRBV5-1
CDR3aa: CASSSQLAGALDEQFF
CDR3nt: TGCGCCAGCAGCTCCCAACTAGCGGGAGCCCTCGATGAGCAGTTCTTC

abundance: many
d_gene: TRBD1
j_gene: TRBJ2-1
v_gene: TRBV12-3/TRBV12-4
CDR3aa: CASSPHRGNEQFF
CDR3nt: TGTGCCAGCAGTCCCCACAGGGGGAATGAGCAGTTCTTC

abundance: few
d_gene: TRBD1
j_gene: TRBJ2-1
v_gene: TRBV6-1
CDR3aa: CASSRSDRGYNEQFF
CDR3nt: TGTGCCAGCAGTCGTAGCGACAGGGGATACAATGAGCAGTTCTTC

abundance: few
d_gene: -
j_gene: TRBJ1-2
v_gene: TRBV19
CDR3aa: CASSIRQPFNYGYTF
CDR3nt: TGTGCCAGTAGTATCCGGCAGCCCTTCAACTATGGCTACACCTTC

abundance: many
d_gene: -
j_gene: TRBJ2-1
v_gene: TRBV28
CDR3aa: CASSPRGYSSYNEQFF
CDR3nt: TGTGCCAGCTCTCCTCGAGGGTACAGCTCCTACAATGAGCAGTTCTTC

abundance: few
d_gene: -
j_gene: TRBJ1-3
v_gene: TRBV28
CDR3aa: CASSLWGGLGNTIYF
CDR3nt: TGTGCCAGCAGTTTATGGGGGGGACTCGGAAACACCATATATTTT

abundance: few
d_gene: -
j_gene: TRBJ1-3
v_gene: TRBV6-1
CDR3aa: CASSPYLGGSSGNTIYF
CDR3nt: TGTGCCAGCAGCCCATACCTGGGGGGGAGCTCTGGAAACACCATATATTTT

abundance: -
d_gene: TRBD1
j_gene: TRBJ1-6
v_gene: TRBV5-6
CDR3aa: CASSSRDSFSPLHF
CDR3nt: TGTGCCAGCAGCTCCCGGGACAGCTTTTCACCCCTCCACTTT

abundance: few
d_gene: TRBD2
j_gene: TRBJ2-5
v_gene: TRBV20-1
CDR3aa: CSARGLAGLQETQYF
CDR3nt: TGCAGTGCGAGGGGACTAGCGGGATTACAAGAGACCCAGTACTTC

abundance: -
d_gene: TRBD2
j_gene: TRBJ2-1
v_gene: TRBV20-1
CDR3aa: CSASLAGGSNEQFF
CDR3nt: TGCAGTGCCTCACTAGCGGGAGGATCCAATGAGCAGTTCTTC

abundance: -
d_gene: -
j_gene: TRBJ1-4
v_gene: TRBV7-2
CDR3aa: CASSLVALGGSNEKLFF
CDR3nt: TGTGCCAGCAGCTTAGTTGCCCTGGGAGGGTCTAATGAAAAACTGTTTTTT

abundance: few
d_gene: -
j_gene: TRBJ1-1
v_gene: TRBV4-1
CDR3aa: CASSQSTGNTEAFF
CDR3nt: TGCGCCAGCAGCCAATCGACGGGAAACACTGAAGCTTTCTTT

abundance: few
d_gene: -
j_gene: TRBJ2-1
v_gene: TRBV4-2
CDR3aa: CASSQDRIANNEQFF
CDR3nt: TGTGCCAGCAGCCAAGATCGGATAGCGAACAATGAGCAGTTCTTC

abundance: many
d_gene: TRBD2
j_gene: TRBJ2-3
v_gene: TRBV7-8
CDR3aa: CASSLAGTSGADTQYF
CDR3nt: TGTGCCAGCAGCTTGGCCGGGACTAGCGGCGCAGATACGCAGTATTTT

abundance: -
d_gene: -
j_gene: TRBJ2-6
v_gene: TRBV9
CDR3aa: CASSVDSPGYSGANVLTF
CDR3nt: TGTGCCAGCAGCGTAGACAGCCCAGGGTACTCTGGGGCCAACGTCCTGACTTTC

abundance: -
d_gene: -
j_gene: TRBJ1-5
v_gene: TRBV12-3/TRBV12-4
CDR3aa: CASTGHPYQPQHF
CDR3nt: TGTGCCAGCACAGGACACCCGTATCAGCCCCAGCATTTT

abundance: few
d_gene: TRBD1
j_gene: TRBJ1-4
v_gene: TRBV5-1
CDR3aa: CASSFDRGRGEKLFF
CDR3nt: TGCGCCAGCAGCTTCGACAGGGGGCGCGGTGAAAAACTGTTTTTT

abundance: -
d_gene: -
j_gene: TRBJ2-7
v_gene: TRBV19
CDR3aa: CASSIVGHATYEQYF
CDR3nt: TGTGCCAGTAGTATAGTAGGTCACGCGACCTACGAGCAGTACTTC

abundance: -
d_gene: TRBD2
j_gene: TRBJ2-3
v_gene: TRBV4-2
CDR3aa: CASSTAPGLRTDTQYF
CDR3nt: TGTGCCAGCAGCACAGCACCGGGACTACGCACAGATACGCAGTATTTT

abundance: many
d_gene: -
j_gene: TRBJ2-7
v_gene: TRBV29-1
CDR3aa: CSVAPRGVGEQYF
CDR3nt: TGCAGCGTGGCCCCGAGGGGGGTAGGTGAGCAGTACTTC

abundance: few
d_gene: -
j_gene: TRBJ2-6
v_gene: TRBV7-9
CDR3aa: CASSPHTSGANVLTF
CDR3nt: TGTGCCAGCAGCCCACATACCTCTGGGGCCAACGTCCTGACTTTC

abundance: few
d_gene: -
j_gene: TRBJ1-2
v_gene: TRBV7-3
CDR3aa: CASSLNPGAGGYTF
CDR3nt: TGTGCCAGCAGCTTAAACCCGGGGGCCGGTGGCTACACCTTC